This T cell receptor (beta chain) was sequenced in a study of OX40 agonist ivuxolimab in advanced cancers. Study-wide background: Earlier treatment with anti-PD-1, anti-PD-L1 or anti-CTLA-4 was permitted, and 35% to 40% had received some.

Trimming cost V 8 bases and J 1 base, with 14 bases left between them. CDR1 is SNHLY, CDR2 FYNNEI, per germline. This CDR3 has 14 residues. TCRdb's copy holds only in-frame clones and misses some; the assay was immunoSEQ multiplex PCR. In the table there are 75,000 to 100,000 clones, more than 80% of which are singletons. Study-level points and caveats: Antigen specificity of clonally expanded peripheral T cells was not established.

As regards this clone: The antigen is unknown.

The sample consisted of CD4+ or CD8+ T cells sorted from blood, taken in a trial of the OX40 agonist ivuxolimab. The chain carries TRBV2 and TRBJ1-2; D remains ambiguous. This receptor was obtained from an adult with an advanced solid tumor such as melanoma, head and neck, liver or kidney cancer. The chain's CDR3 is CASCLGGGNYGYTF. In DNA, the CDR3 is TGTGCCAGCTGCTTGGGCGGCGGTAACTATGGCTACACCTTC.